A single sample is the source of the 6 T cell receptor beta chains below, sequenced in a study of CD4 T cells in relation to SARS-CoV-2 and coronaviruses. Some clones are missing from TCRdb's copy, which holds only in-frame ones; the method was immunoSEQ multiplex PCR. The data show roughly 20,000 clones, over 75% seen once. Unexposed donor CD4+ T cells date from about 2011-2018, before the COVID-19 pandemic. CD4+ T cells were isolated from the cells after around 10 days of culture. For these receptors, no antigen is known. Sequenced material: CD4+ T cells from PBMCs, cultured in vitro. The receptors originated from a human donor in good health.

The CDR3 spells CASSPPPPAYEQYF. CDR3 DNA: TGTGCCAGCTCACCACCTCCACCCGCCTACGAGCAGTACTTC. The rearrangement links TRBV18 to TRBJ2-7; D not certain. Trimming cost V 0 bases and J 2 bases, with 8 bases left between them. Germline lookup yields CDR1 KGHSH and CDR2 LQKENI. The CDR3 consists of 14 residues.

This chain links TRBV5-4 with TRBJ2-6; D possibly corresponds to TRBD2 (6 bases). There are 17 residues in the CDR3. Germline V gene lookup returns CDR1 SGHNT and CDR2 YYREEE (reference sequence). The V end was cut by 0 bases, the J end by 2 bases, with 12 bases between. In DNA, the CDR3 is TGTGCCAGCAGCTTGGGATGGGGGGTGGCTGGGGCCAACGTCCTGACTTTC. Its translation: CASSLGWGVAGANVLTF.

The J gene is TRBJ1-2, the V gene TRBV30; the D gene is possibly TRBD1 (6 bases). V dropped 3 bases and J dropped 6 bases, with 17 bases sitting between them. The CDR3 is made up of 14 amino acids. Germline V lookup: CDR1 GTSNPN, CDR2 SVGIG (reference sequence). In DNA form, the CDR3 reads TGTGCCTGGAGAGACAAAACAGGGCTGGATGGCTACACCTTC. Protein product: CAWRDKTGLDGYTF.

This clone was observed a handful of times. The chain joins TRBV7-2 to TRBJ2-3; D gene uncertain. CDR3 length: 11 amino acids. Germline assignment: CDR1 SGHTA and CDR2 FQGNSA. Trimming removed 5 bases at V and 2 bases at J, with 2 bases between. The DNA for the CDR3 is TGTGCCAGCAGCAACACAGATACGCAGTATTTT. Translation: CASSNTDTQYF.

The J gene is TRBJ2-3, the V gene TRBV5-1; D possibly corresponds to TRBD1 (5 bases). This CDR3 spans 16 amino acids. CDR1 is SGHRS and CDR2 is YFSETQ in the germline V gene. V shed 4 bases and J shed 2 bases, with 17 bases lying between them. The chain's CDR3 is CASSPGGATDTDTQYF. The CDR3 nucleotides read TGCGCCAGCAGCCCGGGCGGAGCGACAGACACAGATACGCAGTATTTT.

The chain recombines TRBV11-2 with TRBJ2-5; weak D call: TRBD2 (7 bases). CDR1 is SGHAT, CDR2 FQNNGV, per germline. CDR3 length: 16 amino acids. The V and J ends lost 1 base and 5 bases respectively, with 17 bases between them. CDR3 coding DNA: TGTGCCAGCAGCTTAGCCCCGGGGGGCCCGGGGGAGACCCAGTACTTC. It specifies CASSLAPGGPGETQYF.